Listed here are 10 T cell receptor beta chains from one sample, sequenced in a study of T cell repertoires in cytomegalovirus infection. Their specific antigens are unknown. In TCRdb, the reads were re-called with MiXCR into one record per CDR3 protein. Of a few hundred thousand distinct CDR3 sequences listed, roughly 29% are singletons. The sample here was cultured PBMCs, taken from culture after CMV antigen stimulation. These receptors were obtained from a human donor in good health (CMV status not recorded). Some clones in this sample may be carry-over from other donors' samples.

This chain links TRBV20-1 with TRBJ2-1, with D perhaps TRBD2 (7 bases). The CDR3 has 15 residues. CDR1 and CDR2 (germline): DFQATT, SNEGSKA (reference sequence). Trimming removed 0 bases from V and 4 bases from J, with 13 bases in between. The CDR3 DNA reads TGCAGTGCTAGAGATCCCAGCGGGACATACAATGAGCAGTTCTTC. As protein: CSARDPSGTYNEQFF.

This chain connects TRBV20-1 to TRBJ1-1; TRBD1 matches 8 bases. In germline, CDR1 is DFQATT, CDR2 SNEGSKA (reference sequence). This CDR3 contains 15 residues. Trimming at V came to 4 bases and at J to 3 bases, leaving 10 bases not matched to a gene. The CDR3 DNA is TGCAGTGCTACGGACAGGGCCAGGGGGGACACTGAAGCTTTCTTT. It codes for CSATDRARGDTEAFF.

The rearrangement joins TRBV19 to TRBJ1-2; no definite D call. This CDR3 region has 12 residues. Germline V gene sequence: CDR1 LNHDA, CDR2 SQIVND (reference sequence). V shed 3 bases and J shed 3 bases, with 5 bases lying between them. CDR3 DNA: TGTGCCAGTAGTATCGCTGACTATGGCTACACCTTC. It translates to CASSIADYGYTF.

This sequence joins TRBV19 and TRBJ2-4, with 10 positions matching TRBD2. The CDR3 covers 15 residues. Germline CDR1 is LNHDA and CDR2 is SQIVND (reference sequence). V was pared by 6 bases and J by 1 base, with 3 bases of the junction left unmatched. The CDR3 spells CASRHSGGAKNIQYF. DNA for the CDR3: TGTGCCAGTAGACATAGCGGGGGGGCCAAAAACATTCAGTACTTC.

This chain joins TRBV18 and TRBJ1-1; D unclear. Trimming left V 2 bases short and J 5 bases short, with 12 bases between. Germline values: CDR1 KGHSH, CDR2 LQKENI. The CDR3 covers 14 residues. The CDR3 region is CASSPEGVGTEAFF. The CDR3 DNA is TGTGCCAGCTCACCAGAGGGAGTCGGGACTGAAGCTTTCTTT.

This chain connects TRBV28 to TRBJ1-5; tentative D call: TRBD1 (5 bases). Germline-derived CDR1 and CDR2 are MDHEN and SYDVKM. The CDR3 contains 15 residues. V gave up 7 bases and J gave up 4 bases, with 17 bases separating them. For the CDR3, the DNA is TGTGCCAGCACCCAGGGAAGGGGCCGTAATCAGCCCCAGCATTTT. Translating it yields CASTQGRGRNQPQHF.

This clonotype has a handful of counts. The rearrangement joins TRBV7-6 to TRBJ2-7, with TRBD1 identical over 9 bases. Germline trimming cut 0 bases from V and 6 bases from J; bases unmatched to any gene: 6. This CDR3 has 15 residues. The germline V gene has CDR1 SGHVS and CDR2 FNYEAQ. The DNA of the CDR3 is TGTGCCAGCAGCTTAGCGGAGTTACAGGGGGCCGAGCAGTACTTC. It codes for CASSLAELQGAEQYF.

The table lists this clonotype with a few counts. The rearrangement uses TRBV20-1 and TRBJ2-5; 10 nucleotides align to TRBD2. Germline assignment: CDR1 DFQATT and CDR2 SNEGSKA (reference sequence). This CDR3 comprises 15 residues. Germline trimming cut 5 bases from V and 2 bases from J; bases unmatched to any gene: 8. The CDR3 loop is CSALRLAGLQETQYF. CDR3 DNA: TGCAGTGCTCTACGACTAGCGGGCCTGCAAGAGACCCAGTACTTC.

This CDR3 is CASRGIDGEKLFF. In DNA, the CDR3 is TGTGCCAGCAGAGGGATCGACGGTGAAAAACTGTTTTTT. This sequence joins TRBV7-9 and TRBJ1-4; D gene ambiguous. Germline CDR1 is SEHNR and CDR2 is FQNEAQ (reference sequence). The CDR3 covers 13 residues. V was clipped by 6 bases and J by 7 bases, with 12 bases between them.

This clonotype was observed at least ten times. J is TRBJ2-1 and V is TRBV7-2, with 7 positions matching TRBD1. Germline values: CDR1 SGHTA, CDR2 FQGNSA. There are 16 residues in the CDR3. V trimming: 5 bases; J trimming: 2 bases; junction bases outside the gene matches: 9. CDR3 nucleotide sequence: TGTGCCAGCAGCAATCCCGCCGGGACAGCCTACAATGAGCAGTTCTTC. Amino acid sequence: CASSNPAGTAYNEQFF.